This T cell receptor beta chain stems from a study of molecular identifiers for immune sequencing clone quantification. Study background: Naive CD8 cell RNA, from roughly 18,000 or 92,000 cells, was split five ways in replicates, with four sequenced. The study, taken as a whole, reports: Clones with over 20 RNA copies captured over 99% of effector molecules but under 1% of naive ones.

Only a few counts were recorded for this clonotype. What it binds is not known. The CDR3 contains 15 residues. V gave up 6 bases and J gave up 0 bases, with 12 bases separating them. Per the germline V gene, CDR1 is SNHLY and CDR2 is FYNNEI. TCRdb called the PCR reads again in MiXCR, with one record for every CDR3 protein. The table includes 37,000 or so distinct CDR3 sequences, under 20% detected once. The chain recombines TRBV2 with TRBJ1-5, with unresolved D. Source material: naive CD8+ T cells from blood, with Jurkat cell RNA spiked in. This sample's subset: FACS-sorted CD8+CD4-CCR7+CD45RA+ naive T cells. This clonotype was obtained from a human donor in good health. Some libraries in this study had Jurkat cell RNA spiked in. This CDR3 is CASRGDIYSNQPQHF. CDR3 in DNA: TGTGCCAGCAGGGGAGACATCTATAGCAATCAGCCCCAGCATTTT.